These 14 T cell receptor beta chains came from one sample sequenced in a study of blood T cell repertoires in COVID-19. Profiling relied on immunoSEQ multiplex PCR, and the TCRdb table lists in-frame clones only, not all of them. The data hold about 240,000 clones, with 82% observed a single time. The specimen sequenced was peripheral blood. The source is a woman aged 18 to 35 with acute or convalescent COVID-19.

This clone was counted once. The chain links TRBV4-2 to TRBJ2-5, with a possible D match to TRBD1 (5 bases). Trimming stripped 5 bases from V and 2 bases from J, with 15 bases between. Germline V gives CDR1 LGHNA, CDR2 YNFKEQ. CDR3 length: 15 amino acids. CDR3 DNA sequence: TGTGCCAGCAGCAAAACAGGAGAAACTCAAGAGACCCAGTACTTC. It translates to CASSKTGETQETQYF.

The chain couples TRBV18 to TRBJ2-2; D possibly corresponds to TRBD2 (6 bases). The CDR3 has 15 residues. Trimming took 5 bases from V and 4 from J, leaving 14 bases between them. Looked up from germline, CDR1 is KGHSH and CDR2 is LQKENI. This CDR3 is CASSIGRLATGELFF. The CDR3 region has the DNA TGTGCCAGCTCAATCGGGAGACTGGCCACCGGGGAGCTGTTTTTT.

V gene TRBV11-3 combines with J gene TRBJ2-1; TRBD2 is a possible D gene (6 bases). The CDR3 is made up of 16 amino acids. V lost 0 bases and J 7 bases, leaving 16 bases between the germline ends. The V gene's germline CDR1 is SGHNT and CDR2 YENEEA. The DNA of the CDR3 is TGTGCCAGCAGCTTAGATGGGTTGGGGGGAGGAAATGAGCAGTTCTTC. Residues: CASSLDGLGGGNEQFF. The whole variable domain, filled in from reference TRBV11-3 and TRBJ2-1, reads EAGVVQSPRYKIIEKKQPVAFWCNPISGHNTLYWYLQNLGQGPELLIRYENEEAVDDSQLPKDRFSAERLKGVDSTLKIQPAELGDSAVYLCASSLDGLGGGNEQFFGPGTRLTVL.

This clone has only one observation. This chain joins TRBV29-1 and TRBJ1-1; D remains ambiguous. The CDR3 totals 12 residues. The ends were cut back, 3 bases at V and 1 base at J, with 6 bases in the middle. Germline lookup yields CDR1 SQVTM and CDR2 ANQGSEA. CDR3 sequence reads: CSVEKQNTEAFF. The CDR3 DNA is TGCAGCGTTGAGAAGCAGAACACTGAAGCTTTCTTT.

This chain joins TRBV27 and TRBJ1-1, with TRBD1 as a possible D gene (5 bases). This CDR3 is 13 amino acids long. V was pared by 1 base and J by 6 bases, with 9 bases between. Germline-derived CDR1 and CDR2 are MNHEY and SMNVEV (reference sequence). The CDR3 DNA follows: TGTGCCAGCAGTTTATTGCCAGGGCCTGAAGCTTTCTTT. Translated, it gives CASSLLPGPEAFF.

The chain carries TRBV28 and TRBJ2-7, with D hard to call. This CDR3 region has 14 residues. Trimming pared 4 bases from V and 0 bases from J, leaving 10 bases between. In germline, CDR1 is MDHEN, CDR2 SYDVKM. The CDR3 loop reads CASSWWSASYEQYF. The DNA for the CDR3 is TGTGCCAGCAGTTGGTGGAGCGCCTCCTACGAGCAGTACTTC.

CDR3 nucleotides: TGTGCCAGCAGCCCTCGGGACAGGGTGGCTCCTGGGGCCAACGTCCTGACTTTC. This encodes CASSPRDRVAPGANVLTF. V is TRBV7-9 and J is TRBJ2-6; the match to TRBD1 covers 9 bases. Trimming at V came to 5 bases and at J to 2 bases, leaving 10 bases not matched to a gene. CDR3 length equals 18 residues. Germline CDR1 and CDR2: SEHNR and FQNEAQ (reference sequence).

The chain couples TRBV6-5 to TRBJ2-7; TRBD1 matches at 8 bases. The CDR3 has 15 amino acids. V shed 6 bases and J 1 base; nucleotides not matched to a gene: 8. The V gene's germline CDR1 is MNHEY and CDR2 SVGAGI. CDR3: CASSSEDRVSYEQYF. The CDR3 coding sequence is TGTGCCAGCAGCTCCGAGGACAGGGTATCCTACGAGCAGTACTTC.

For the CDR3, the DNA is TGTGCCTGGAGTGTACTGGCGGGAGGACTTGATGAGCAGTTCTTC. Its protein product is CAWSVLAGGLDEQFF. The V and J genes are TRBV30 and TRBJ2-1, with 8 bases identical to TRBD2. CDR1 and CDR2 from the germline V gene are GTSNPN and SVGIG (reference sequence). The CDR3 is 15 residues long. The V gene end was trimmed by 0 bases and the J gene end by 8 bases; junction bases not matched to a gene: 9. Full variable domain (remainder filled in from reference TRBV30 and TRBJ2-1): SQTIHQWPATLVQPVGSPLSLECTVEGTSNPNLYWYRQAAGRGLQLLFYSVGIGQISSEVPQNLSASRPQDRQFILSSKKLLLSDSGFYLCAWSVLAGGLDEQFFGPGTRLTVL.

The chain links TRBV28 to TRBJ1-2; D possibly corresponds to TRBD1 (5 bases). Germline assignment: CDR1 MDHEN and CDR2 SYDVKM. V was pared by 7 bases and J by 6 bases, with 18 bases between. The CDR3 has 14 residues. In DNA form, the CDR3 reads TGTGCCAGCACCCCGCAGGCAGGGATAAATGGCTACACCTTC. Translated, it gives CASTPQAGINGYTF.

This clone was counted between two and nine times. V usage is TRBV30 and J usage is TRBJ2-7; maybe TRBD1 (5 bases). The V gene lost 3 bases and the J gene lost 0 bases, with 9 bases spanning the gap. There are 13 residues in the CDR3. The germline V gene encodes CDR1 GTSNPN and CDR2 SVGIG (reference sequence). In DNA, the CDR3 is TGTGCCTGGAGCGCAGGGCCCTCCTACGAGCAGTACTTC. Translated, it gives CAWSAGPSYEQYF.

The chain links TRBV11-2 to TRBJ2-1, with D possibly being TRBD2 (5 bases). The germline V and J ends were trimmed by 5 bases and 4 bases, with 18 bases remaining between them. The germline V gene has CDR1 SGHAT and CDR2 FQNNGV. The CDR3 runs to 16 residues. DNA for the CDR3: TGTGCCAGCAGCCCGAGTTGGGGAGAGGTATACAATGAGCAGTTCTTC. Amino acids: CASSPSWGEVYNEQFF. Full variable domain (rest looked up from reference TRBV11-2 and TRBJ2-1): EAGVAQSPRYKIIEKRQSVAFWCNPISGHATLYWYQQILGQGPKLLIQFQNNGVVDDSQLPKDRFSAERLKGVDSTLKIQPAKLEDSAVYLCASSPSWGEVYNEQFFGPGTRLTVL.

The V gene is TRBV6-2 or TRBV6-3, the J gene TRBJ2-7, with 15 bases matching TRBD2. This CDR3 has 15 residues. Germline assignment: CDR1 MNHEY and CDR2 SVGEGT. V lost 5 bases, J lost 2 bases, and 1 base stayed unmatched. The CDR3: CASSRTSGGAYEQYF. CDR3 nucleotide sequence: TGTGCCAGCAGTCGGACTAGCGGGGGGGCCTACGAGCAGTACTTC.

The chain employs TRBV13 and TRBJ1-2; tentative D call: TRBD1 (5 bases). V was shortened by 2 bases and J by 1 base, with 11 bases between the two germline ends. This CDR3 comprises 15 residues. Germline values: CDR1 PRHDT, CDR2 FYEKMQ (reference sequence). The CDR3 region is CASSLMTDDNYGYTF. The DNA for the CDR3 is TGTGCCAGCAGCTTAATGACAGATGATAACTATGGCTACACCTTC.